Below, 27 T cell receptor beta chains from the same sample are listed, as sequenced in a study of blood T cell repertoires in COVID-19 (dated by TCRdb to 2019 to 2021). To prepare the library, the immunoSEQ multiplex PCR assay was applied. As stored in TCRdb, this immuneACCESS dataset retains in-frame rearrangements with V and J assigned. A fraction of the clones does not appear; measured against another copy, unresolved V genes explain less than half of the discrepancy, and the remainder lacks a known reason. The sample data list about 210,000 clones, and 80% to 90% of these were observed just once. The top ten clones comprise approximately 0.66% of the sample. The sequenced sample consisted of peripheral blood. Every receptor here comes from a middle-aged man with acute or convalescent COVID-19.

The J gene is TRBJ2-3, the V gene TRBV7-8, with 9 bases identical to TRBD1. CDR1 SGHVS and CDR2 FQNEAQ come from the germline V gene. V was pared by 3 bases and J by 0 bases, with 10 bases of the junction left unmatched. This CDR3 is built from 18 residues. CDR3 DNA sequence: TGTGCCAGCAGCTTTGGCCGCTTTGGGACAGGGAGCACAGATACGCAGTATTTT. Protein product: CASSFGRFGTGSTDTQYF.

The chain uses TRBV7-9 and TRBJ2-6; D uncertain. Trimming left V 6 bases short and J 2 bases short, with 11 bases between. This CDR3 region has 15 residues. CDR1 is SEHNR and CDR2 is FQNEAQ in the germline V gene (reference sequence). CDR3 DNA: TGTGCCAGCAGTCAACCACTGGCTGGGGCCAACGTCCTGACTTTC. Protein: CASSQPLAGANVLTF. Filled out from reference TRBV7-9 and TRBJ2-6, the complete variable domain reads DTGVSQNPRHKITKRGQNVTFRCDPISEHNRLYWYRQTLGQGPEFLTYFQNEAQLEKSRLLSDRFSAERPKGSFSTLEIQRTEQGDSAMYLCASSQPLAGANVLTFGAGSRLTVL.

The V call is TRBV10-1, the J call TRBJ2-6; no clear D. Germline assignment: CDR1 WNHNN and CDR2 SYGVQD (reference sequence). CDR3 size: 13 residues. V lost 6 bases and J 0 bases, leaving 3 bases between the germline ends. DNA for the CDR3: TGCGCCAGCAGCGGCTCTGGGGCCAACGTCCTGACTTTC. It translates to CASSGSGANVLTF.

The chain carries TRBV5-1 and TRBJ2-3; D is perhaps TRBD2 (5 bases). Germline values: CDR1 SGHRS, CDR2 YFSETQ. Trimming cost V 4 bases and J 9 bases, with 15 bases left between them. This CDR3 is 13 amino acids long. CDR3 sequence: CASSPPDSLTQYF. In DNA, the CDR3 is TGCGCCAGCAGCCCCCCGGACTCCCTAACGCAGTATTTT.

This clone was seen just once. V usage is TRBV27 and J usage is TRBJ1-1, with D perhaps TRBD1 (6 bases). The CDR3 has 13 residues. Germline assignment: CDR1 MNHEY and CDR2 SMNVEV (reference sequence). V shed 8 bases and J shed 3 bases, with 13 bases lying between them. The CDR3 spells CASSSGGHTEAFF. CDR3 DNA: TGTGCCAGCTCTTCGGGGGGCCACACTGAAGCTTTCTTT.

The gene calls are TRBV11-3 and TRBJ2-2; D perhaps matches TRBD1 (5 bases). Germline values: CDR1 SGHNT, CDR2 YENEEA. The CDR3 loop spans 14 amino acids. The germline V and J ends were trimmed by 2 bases and 4 bases, with 8 bases remaining between them. CDR3 protein: CASSLWGGTGELFF. The CDR3, as DNA: TGTGCCAGCAGCTTATGGGGCGGCACCGGGGAGCTGTTTTTT.

The chain carries TRBV27 and TRBJ2-1, with 9 bases identical to TRBD2. This CDR3 has 14 amino acids. In germline, CDR1 is MNHEY, CDR2 SMNVEV (reference sequence). V shed 7 bases and J 8 bases; nucleotides not matched to a gene: 9. The CDR3 loop reads CASTVAGDVDEQFF. In DNA, the CDR3 is TGTGCCAGCACCGTAGCGGGAGATGTCGATGAGCAGTTCTTC.

The J gene is TRBJ1-2, the V gene TRBV19, with TRBD1 as a possible D gene (6 bases). From germline, CDR1 is LNHDA and CDR2 SQIVND (reference sequence). This CDR3 has 15 amino acids. The V and J ends lost 5 bases and 4 bases respectively, with 17 bases between them. The CDR3 spells CASSFAATGLYGYTF. The CDR3 bases are TGTGCCAGTAGTTTCGCCGCGACAGGCCTCTATGGCTACACCTTC.

V is TRBV25-1 and J is TRBJ1-4; D is ambiguous. CDR1 is MGHDK and CDR2 is SYGVNS in the germline V gene. The CDR3 totals 13 residues. V lost 8 bases to trimming and J lost 7 bases, with 14 bases between them. The CDR3 DNA sequence: TGTGCCAGCGGCAGGATCGAGGGTGAAAAACTGTTTTTT. Translated, it gives CASGRIEGEKLFF.

The chain uses TRBV7-2 and TRBJ1-2; D remains ambiguous. Germline CDR1 reads SGHTA; CDR2 reads FQGNSA. V was cut by 2 bases and J by 8 bases, with 15 bases left in between. The CDR3 sequence is 14 residues long. CDR3 loop: CASSLKLWGEGYTF. For the CDR3, the DNA is TGTGCCAGCAGCTTAAAGTTGTGGGGAGAGGGCTACACCTTC. Looking up the rest from reference TRBV7-2 and TRBJ1-2 gives the full variable domain: GAGVSQSPSNKVTEKGKDVELRCDPISGHTALYWYRQSLGQGLEFLIYFQGNSAPDKSGLPSDRFSAERTGGSVSTLTIQRTQQEDSAVYLCASSLKLWGEGYTFGSGTRLTVV.

This CDR3 is CASRLWASGNQPQHF. DNA for the CDR3: TGTGCCAGCCGCTTGTGGGCGTCGGGCAATCAGCCCCAGCATTTT. This chain uses TRBV27 with TRBJ1-5; D ambiguous. V was cut by 8 bases and J by 2 bases, with 16 bases left in between. CDR1 and CDR2 from the germline V gene are MNHEY and SMNVEV (reference sequence). This CDR3 region has 15 residues.

The rearrangement links TRBV29-1 to TRBJ2-6, with unresolved D. Trimming took 0 bases from V and 0 from J, leaving 9 bases between them. This CDR3 region has 16 residues. Germline V lookup: CDR1 SQVTM, CDR2 ANQGSEA. CDR3 sequence reads: CSVEDWAGSGANVLTF. The CDR3 DNA is TGCAGCGTTGAAGATTGGGCAGGCTCTGGGGCCAACGTCCTGACTTTC.

The chain combines TRBV28 with TRBJ2-6, with TRBD1 matching over 9 bases. Germline CDR1 and CDR2: MDHEN and SYDVKM. V dropped 8 bases and J dropped 10; count of bases not matched to a gene: 6. The CDR3 extends over 13 amino acids. This CDR3 reads CASLLGQGNVLTF. The CDR3 nucleotides are TGTGCCAGCTTGCTGGGACAGGGTAACGTCCTGACTTTC.

This chain connects TRBV7-9 to TRBJ1-5; tentative D call: TRBD1 (6 bases). The germline V and J ends were trimmed by 9 bases and 4 bases, with 19 bases remaining between them. The CDR3 has 15 amino acids. CDR1 is SEHNR and CDR2 is FQNEAQ in the germline V gene (reference sequence). The CDR3 region has the DNA TGTGCCAGTGCGGCGGGGGGGGGCGGTAATCAGCCCCAGCATTTT. Residues: CASAAGGGGNQPQHF. Supplemented by reference TRBV7-9 and TRBJ1-5, the full variable domain reads DTGVSQNPRHKITKRGQNVTFRCDPISEHNRLYWYRQTLGQGPEFLTYFQNEAQLEKSRLLSDRFSAERPKGSFSTLEIQRTEQGDSAMYLCASAAGGGGNQPQHFGDGTRLSIL.

This clone showed up just a few times. The chain employs TRBV11-2 and TRBJ2-7; TRBD1 matches at 8 bases. V dropped 1 base and J dropped 4; count of bases not matched to a gene: 6. The CDR3 runs 15 residues. CDR1 is SGHAT and CDR2 is FQNNGV in the germline V gene. The CDR3 region is CASSLAAGGAYEQYF. In DNA, the CDR3 is TGTGCCAGCAGCTTAGCGGCAGGGGGCGCGTACGAGCAGTACTTC.

V is TRBV20-1 and J is TRBJ2-1; D is perhaps TRBD2 (6 bases). Trimming left V 1 base short and J 12 bases short, with 10 bases between. Germline V gene data show CDR1 as DFQATT and CDR2 as SNEGSKA (reference sequence). This CDR3 is built from 11 residues. This chain's CDR3 is CSARVGGGQFF. The CDR3, as DNA: TGCAGTGCTAGAGTGGGGGGAGGGCAGTTCTTC.

This clone was counted only a few times. The V call is TRBV28, the J call TRBJ1-1; the D is unclear. Germline lookup yields CDR1 MDHEN and CDR2 SYDVKM. Trimming pared 6 bases from V and 4 bases from J, leaving 18 bases between. The CDR3 is made up of 15 amino acids. Here the CDR3 DNA reads TGTGCCAGCAGCACAGCCCCTCTTATTGGCACTGAAGCTTTCTTT. Protein product: CASSTAPLIGTEAFF.

The V gene is TRBV27, the J gene TRBJ2-7; TRBD2 is a possible D gene (5 bases). From germline, CDR1 is MNHEY and CDR2 SMNVEV (reference sequence). Trimming removed 2 bases at V and 2 bases at J, with 10 bases between. The CDR3 is 14 amino acids. CDR3 in amino acids: CASSLVGSPYEQYF. Written as DNA, the CDR3 is TGTGCCAGCAGTTTAGTTGGGAGTCCCTACGAGCAGTACTTC.

In DNA, the CDR3 is TGTGCCTGGACCTCTCCTCCAACTAATGAAAAACTGTTTTTT. This codes for CAWTSPPTNEKLFF. V is TRBV30 and J is TRBJ1-4, with unresolved D. The CDR3 sequence is 14 residues long. Germline-derived CDR1 and CDR2 are GTSNPN and SVGIG (reference sequence). The V gene lost 4 bases and the J gene lost 0 bases, with 9 bases spanning the gap. Combining the CDR3 with reference TRBV30 and TRBJ1-4 gives the whole variable domain SQTIHQWPATLVQPVGSPLSLECTVEGTSNPNLYWYRQAAGRGLQLLFYSVGIGQISSEVPQNLSASRPQDRQFILSSKKLLLSDSGFYLCAWTSPPTNEKLFFGSGTQLSVL.

The J gene is TRBJ2-7, the V gene TRBV6-6, with D uncertain. The CDR3 extends over 14 amino acids. V lost 6 bases and J lost 4, with 16 bases in between. Germline V gene sequence: CDR1 MNHNY, CDR2 SVGAGI (reference sequence). The CDR3: CASSSTARSYEQYF. CDR3 in DNA: TGTGCCAGCAGCTCGACCGCGCGGAGTTACGAGCAGTACTTC.

This sequence joins TRBV19 and TRBJ1-1, with D possibly TRBD1 on 5 matching bases. From germline, CDR1 is LNHDA and CDR2 SQIVND (reference sequence). Between the trimmed V and J ends, which lost 5 bases and 3 bases, there was a span of 13 bases. This CDR3 is 14 amino acids long. For the CDR3, the DNA is TGTGCCAGTAGTCTGCGGGGGAGGGACACTGAAGCTTTCTTT. Protein: CASSLRGRDTEAFF.

The rearrangement uses TRBV27 and TRBJ1-2; D may be TRBD1 (5 bases). Germline assignment: CDR1 MNHEY and CDR2 SMNVEV (reference sequence). The CDR3 consists of 15 residues. The V gene lost 0 bases and the J gene lost 4 bases, with 12 bases spanning the gap. CDR3 DNA sequence: TGTGCCAGCAGTTTATCTGGCCAGGGCAGCTATGGCTACACCTTC. Its translation: CASSLSGQGSYGYTF.

This chain links TRBV4-2 with TRBJ1-5; D not resolved. CDR3 length equals 13 residues. Germline values: CDR1 LGHNA, CDR2 YNFKEQ. Trimming pared 1 base from V and 5 bases from J, leaving 6 bases between. CDR3 residues: CASSQGGDQPQHF. In nucleotides, the CDR3 is TGTGCCAGCAGCCAAGGCGGCGATCAGCCCCAGCATTTT.

The chain uses TRBV11-3 and TRBJ1-5; tentatively, D is TRBD1 (6 bases). The V gene lost 6 bases and the J gene lost 3 bases, with 12 bases spanning the gap. The germline V gene has CDR1 SGHNT and CDR2 YENEEA. The CDR3 is made up of 14 amino acids. CDR3 residues: CASSFWTVNQPQHF. The CDR3 DNA sequence: TGTGCCAGCAGTTTCTGGACAGTCAATCAGCCCCAGCATTTT.

V gene TRBV19 combines with J gene TRBJ2-2; TRBD1 matches 10 bases. Trimming at V came to 7 bases and at J to 3 bases, leaving 8 bases not matched to a gene. CDR3 length: 16 residues. In germline, CDR1 is LNHDA, CDR2 SQIVND (reference sequence). The CDR3 spells CASKVGTGDDTGELFF. The CDR3 bases are TGTGCCAGTAAAGTGGGGACAGGGGACGACACCGGGGAGCTGTTTTTT.

The chain carries TRBV19 and TRBJ1-2; TRBD1 matches at 8 bases. CDR1 LNHDA and CDR2 SQIVND come from the germline V gene (reference sequence). The CDR3 spans 14 residues. V was clipped by 7 bases and J by 5 bases; unmatched bases: 9. In nucleotides, the CDR3 is TGTGCCAGTATTACGGACAGGGACCCGTATGGCTACACCTTC. Protein product: CASITDRDPYGYTF.

The chain joins TRBV4-3 to TRBJ2-1; 7 bases line up with TRBD1. Germline V gene data show CDR1 as LGHNA and CDR2 as YSLEER. Trimming cost V 0 bases and J 9 bases; bases outside gene matches: 17. The CDR3 runs 18 residues. DNA for the CDR3: TGCGCCAGCAGCCAAGAGGCTTTCGGACAGGCGCGCTGGTTTGAGCAGTTCTTC. This translates into CASSQEAFGQARWFEQFF.